These T cell receptor beta chains were read from a single sample in a study of blood T cell repertoires in COVID-19. Clones were sequenced by immunoSEQ multiplex PCR, and TCRdb holds only the in-frame ones, with some missing. The sample lists hundreds of thousands of clones; about 83% were seen once. The sample comprised PBMCs or T cells enriched from blood (not recorded which). The receptors derive from a woman between 40 and 55 years old who had been exposed to COVID-19. Both conserved end residues are part of each CDR3. Fields, in order: D gene, J gene, clone size, V gene, CDR3 DNA, CDR3 protein. D genes are given only for firm matches. Clone size, where shown, is once, few, many, or a class for clones that have expanded.

>TRBD2|TRBJ2-3|.|TRBV3-1/TRBV3-2
TGTGCCAGCAGCCAAGATGTGACTAGCGGCTACGATACGCAGTATTTT
CASSQDVTSGYDTQYF
>.|TRBJ1-1|.|TRBV7-2
TGTGCCAGCAGCCCACTGGGTGGGGGCACGGTGACTGAAGCTTTCTTT
CASSPLGGGTVTEAFF
>.|TRBJ2-1|.|TRBV5-1
TGCGCCAGCAGCCTCTCCTACAATGAGCAGTTCTTC
CASSLSYNEQFF
>.|TRBJ1-1|.|TRBV30
TGTGCCTGGAGCCCGGTTAACACTGAAGCTTTCTTT
CAWSPVNTEAFF
>.|TRBJ1-5|.|TRBV7-9
TGTGCCAGCAGCTCCTCCGCGGGGGGCAGCAATCAGCCCCAGCATTTT
CASSSSAGGSNQPQHF
>TRBD1|TRBJ1-2|.|TRBV3-1/TRBV3-2
TGTGCCAGCAGCCAGGACAGGGCGTACTATGGCTACACCTTC
CASSQDRAYYGYTF
>TRBD2|TRBJ2-1|.|TRBV12-3/TRBV12-4
TGTGCCAGCAGCCCCCAAGCGGGGGGGCAGTTCTTC
CASSPQAGGQFF
>TRBD2|TRBJ2-2|once|TRBV5-1
TGCGCCAGCAGTACTCCGGGACTAGCGGGGTCTGACACCGGGGAGCTGTTTTTT
CASSTPGLAGSDTGELFF
>TRBD1|TRBJ1-3|.|TRBV19
TGTGCCAGTACCCCTGGGACAGGGGGAAACACCATATATTTT
CASTPGTGGNTIYF
>.|TRBJ1-1|.|TRBV5-1
TGCGCCAGCAGCACGACGGCGGACAGAGCCGATGAAGCTTTCTTT
CASSTTADRADEAFF